One sample yielded the 21 T cell receptor beta chains listed below, sequenced in a study of blood T cell repertoires in COVID-19. Data came from immunoSEQ multiplex PCR; TCRdb stores just in-frame clones and leaves some out. This sample carries some 250,000 clones, roughly 85% of them seen once, and the ten largest clones take approximately 2%. The sample consisted of PBMCs or T cells enriched from blood (not recorded which). Source of these receptors: a woman aged 45-65 years who had recovered from COVID-19.

V usage is TRBV2 and J usage is TRBJ2-2; TRBD2 matches at 12 bases. The CDR3 consists of 14 residues. The V gene end was trimmed by 11 bases and the J gene end by 9 bases; junction bases not matched to a gene: 10. Germline V gene lookup returns CDR1 SNHLY and CDR2 FYNNEI. CDR3 amino acids: CAGRTSGTTRELFF. CDR3 DNA sequence: TGTGCCGGCCGGACTAGCGGGACAACAAGGGAGCTGTTTTTT.

This clone was detected only once. This chain joins TRBV5-6 and TRBJ2-1; D is possibly TRBD2 (5 bases). The V gene lost 0 bases and the J gene lost 6 bases, with 10 bases spanning the gap. Germline CDR1 reads SGHDT; CDR2 reads YYEEEE. The CDR3 is 14 residues long. Here the CDR3 reads CASSLGLATNEQFF. The CDR3 DNA reads TGTGCCAGCAGCTTGGGTCTAGCTACCAATGAGCAGTTCTTC. Filled out from reference TRBV5-6 and TRBJ2-1, the complete variable domain reads DAGVTQSPTHLIKTRGQQVTLRCSPKSGHDTVSWYQQALGQGPQFIFQYYEEEERQRGNFPDRFSGHQFPNYSSELNVNALLLGDSALYLCASSLGLATNEQFFGPGTRLTVL.

The J gene is TRBJ2-3, the V gene TRBV2, with D maybe TRBD2 (5 bases). The CDR3 contains 13 residues. Deletions cut 7 bases from V and 8 bases from J, with 16 bases between. Germline loops: CDR1 SNHLY, CDR2 FYNNEI. The CDR3 reads CASIPSPRGTQYF. DNA for the CDR3: TGTGCCAGCATCCCTTCCCCTCGGGGTACGCAGTATTTT.

The chain employs TRBV5-5 and TRBJ1-5, with 7 bases lining up with TRBD1. J lost 2 bases, V lost 4 bases, and 9 bases had no gene match. Germline V gives CDR1 SGHKS, CDR2 YYEKEE (reference sequence). This CDR3 has 16 amino acids. CDR3 residues: CASSIRQGNGNQPQHF. The DNA for the CDR3 is TGTGCCAGCAGCATTCGACAGGGCAATGGCAATCAGCCCCAGCATTTT.

A single count supports this clone. The chain combines TRBV9 with TRBJ2-3; tentative D call: TRBD2 (5 bases). Trimming shortened V by 0 bases and J by 1 base, and 9 bases separated the two germline ends. The germline CDR1 and CDR2 sequences are SGDLS and YYNGEE. The CDR3 runs to 15 residues. The CDR3 sequence is CASSVAWRGTDTQYF. CDR3 sequence (DNA): TGTGCCAGCAGCGTAGCATGGCGGGGCACAGATACGCAGTATTTT.

The chain uses TRBV18 and TRBJ2-3, with a weak D call TRBD1 (6 bases). Germline V gene data show CDR1 as KGHSH and CDR2 as LQKENI. Between the trimmed V and J ends, which lost 0 bases and 1 base, there was a span of 14 bases. The CDR3 extends over 17 amino acids. The CDR3 is CASSPPRGGAGTDTQYF. CDR3 coding DNA: TGTGCCAGCTCACCACCGAGAGGGGGAGCGGGCACAGATACGCAGTATTTT.

J is TRBJ2-3 and V is TRBV7-6; tentative D call: TRBD2 (6 bases). CDR3 length equals 16 residues. V lost 1 base, J lost 1 base, and 12 bases lay in between. Germline assignment: CDR1 SGHVS and CDR2 FNYEAQ. In nucleotides, the CDR3 is TGTGCCAGCAGCTTAGTGGGGACTTTAGGCACAGATACGCAGTATTTT. It is translated as CASSLVGTLGTDTQYF.

About this clone: The sample has other DNA sequences that encode this CDR3 too. J is TRBJ2-1 and V is TRBV5-1; D is unresolved. The V gene's germline CDR1 is SGHRS and CDR2 YFSETQ. CDR3 size: 11 residues. The V end was cut by 4 bases, the J end by 3 bases, with 2 bases between. This CDR3 is CASSLYNEQFF. CDR3 nucleotides: TGCGCCAGCAGCCTCTACAATGAGCAGTTCTTC.

This rearrangement joins TRBV18 to TRBJ2-7, with TRBD1 matching over 11 bases. Germline V gives CDR1 KGHSH, CDR2 LQKENI. The CDR3 extends over 14 amino acids. The V and J ends lost 3 bases and 6 bases, in that order; junction bases with no gene match: 4. This chain's CDR3 is CASSPGQGVAEQYF. CDR3 bases: TGTGCCAGCTCACCGGGACAGGGGGTGGCCGAGCAGTACTTC.

The rearrangement joins TRBV10-2 to TRBJ2-7, with TRBD2 matching 11 bases. V was clipped by 5 bases and J by 6 bases; unmatched bases: 6. This CDR3 contains 14 residues. Germline V gives CDR1 WSHSY, CDR2 SAAADI. CDR3 residues: CASSSGTSGSEQYF. The CDR3 DNA reads as TGCGCCAGCAGTTCCGGGACTAGCGGTTCCGAGCAGTACTTC.

V gene TRBV11-3 combines with J gene TRBJ1-4; 8 bases agree with TRBD1. The V gene end was trimmed by 5 bases and the J gene end by 4 bases; junction bases not matched to a gene: 6. This CDR3 comprises 15 residues. CDR1 SGHNT and CDR2 YENEEA come from the germline V gene. The CDR3, as DNA: TGTGCCAGCAGCGTCAGGGGGCCGTTTAATGAAAAACTGTTTTTT. Its translation: CASSVRGPFNEKLFF.

This chain links TRBV19 with TRBJ2-7; 11 nucleotides match TRBD2. Looked up from germline, CDR1 is LNHDA and CDR2 is SQIVND (reference sequence). The CDR3 covers 16 residues. Trimming at V came to 4 bases and at J to 0 bases, leaving 5 bases not matched to a gene. The CDR3 DNA sequence: TGTGCCAGTAGTACCTGGACTAGCGGGCTCTCCTACGAGCAGTACTTC. Encoded protein: CASSTWTSGLSYEQYF.

The CDR3 DNA follows: TGTGCCAGCAATCGTGGACAGGGCCCCTACGAGCAGTACTTC. Translated, it gives CASNRGQGPYEQYF. The chain uses TRBV27 and TRBJ2-7; 8 nucleotides line up with TRBD1. The CDR3 is made up of 14 amino acids. The J segment lost 2 bases and the V segment lost 7 bases, leaving 7 bases of the junction unmatched. Germline V gene sequence: CDR1 MNHEY, CDR2 SMNVEV (reference sequence).

The chain links TRBV28 to TRBJ1-5; D gene uncertain. Germline loops: CDR1 MDHEN, CDR2 SYDVKM. The CDR3 has 17 amino acids. V was clipped by 0 bases and J by 0 bases, with 12 bases between them. Written as DNA, the CDR3 is TGTGCCAGCAGTTTATGGGCGGCGGAATATAGCAATCAGCCCCAGCATTTT. Residues: CASSLWAAEYSNQPQHF.

The V gene is TRBV2, the J gene TRBJ2-2; unclear D gene. The CDR3 has 14 amino acids. Germline V CDR1 and CDR2: SNHLY, FYNNEI. The V end was cut by 7 bases, the J end by 1 base, with 10 bases between. CDR3 residues: CASKETGNTGELFF. Written as DNA, the CDR3 is TGTGCCAGCAAGGAGACGGGGAACACCGGGGAGCTGTTTTTT.

The V and J genes are TRBV12-5 and TRBJ2-2; TRBD1 is a possible D gene (6 bases). In germline, CDR1 is LGHNT, CDR2 FRNRAP. Between the trimmed V and J ends, which lost 2 bases and 2 bases, there was a span of 15 bases. The CDR3 has 17 amino acids. For the CDR3, the DNA is TGTGCTAGTGGTTTGTGGGGGCGGGCGGCTAACACCGGGGAGCTGTTTTTT. This codes for CASGLWGRAANTGELFF.

The chain combines TRBV30 with TRBJ1-2; 7 bases are shared with TRBD1. J lost 8 bases, V lost 4 bases, and 13 bases had no gene match. This CDR3 is 14 amino acids long. The germline V gene has CDR1 GTSNPN and CDR2 SVGIG (reference sequence). The CDR3 protein is CAWMRSTGVNGYTF. As DNA, the CDR3 is TGTGCCTGGATGCGGAGTACAGGGGTAAACGGCTACACCTTC.

V is TRBV28 and J is TRBJ2-5; 7 nucleotides align to TRBD1. Germline V gene lookup returns CDR1 MDHEN and CDR2 SYDVKM. Trimming took 6 bases from V and 3 from J; bases not matched to a gene: 4. This CDR3 contains 13 residues. In DNA form, the CDR3 reads TGTGCCAGCAGCCGAGGACAGGAAGAGACCCAGTACTTC. Translation: CASSRGQEETQYF.

The chain links TRBV5-8 to TRBJ2-1; maybe TRBD2 (5 bases). Germline assignment: CDR1 SGHTS and CDR2 YDEGEE. The CDR3 length is 13 residues. Deletions cut 2 bases from V and 4 bases from J, with 7 bases between. CDR3: CASSFGLYNEQFF. As DNA, the CDR3 is TGTGCCAGCAGCTTCGGACTGTACAATGAGCAGTTCTTC. The full variable domain, its missing parts supplied by reference TRBV5-8 and TRBJ2-1, is EAGVTQSPTHLIKTRGQQATLRCSPISGHTSVYWYQQALGLGLQFLLWYDEGEERNRGNFPPRFSGRQFPNYSSELNVNALELEDSALYLCASSFGLYNEQFFGPGTRLTVL.

The V gene is TRBV7-3, the J gene TRBJ2-7, with D possibly being TRBD2 (8 bases). The length of the CDR3 is 14 residues. CDR1 SGHTA and CDR2 FQGTGA come from the germline V gene. V lost 5 bases and J 5 bases, leaving 16 bases between the germline ends. The CDR3 reads CASSPGGLDDEQYF. CDR3 bases: TGTGCCAGCAGCCCAGGGGGACTAGACGACGAGCAGTACTTC.

The rearrangement links TRBV28 to TRBJ1-4, with TRBD1 as a possible D gene (5 bases). This CDR3 spans 15 amino acids. V was shortened by 6 bases and J by 6 bases, with 17 bases between the two germline ends. Looked up from germline, CDR1 is MDHEN and CDR2 is SYDVKM. The CDR3 loop reads CASRPASGLDEKLFF. The CDR3 region has the DNA TGTGCCAGCAGGCCCGCCTCAGGGTTAGATGAAAAACTGTTTTTT.